These T cell receptor beta chains were read from a single sample in a study of CD4 T cells in relation to SARS-CoV-2 and coronaviruses. The data were produced by immunoSEQ multiplex PCR, yet TCRdb's version contains in-frame clones alone and is incomplete. The table has about 21,000 clones, about 80% seen once. These receptors are not linked to any known antigen. The sequenced material came from CD4+ T cells from PBMCs, cultured in vitro. The receptor set was obtained from a human donor in good health. Each CDR3 is given with its conserved first and last residue. The D gene is left open where the match is weak. Clone size appears in some rows only: once, few, many, or a class for an expanded clone.

cdr3_aa cdr3_nt j_call d_call clone_size cdr3_length v_call
CASAPQGYEQYF TGTGCCAGCGCCCCACAGGGGTACGAGCAGTACTTC TRBJ2-7 TRBD1 . 12 TRBV27
CSVKGQYTYEQYF TGCAGCGTAAAAGGGCAGTACACCTACGAGCAGTACTTC TRBJ2-7 . once 13 TRBV29-1
CASIPFSGRAGDTQYF TGCGCCAGCATCCCTTTCAGCGGGAGGGCCGGAGATACGCAGTATTTT TRBJ2-3 TRBD2 . 16 TRBV5-1
CAISESPGSTDTQYF TGTGCCATCAGTGAGTCTCCCGGATCCACAGATACGCAGTATTTT TRBJ2-3 . . 15 TRBV10-3
CASGPGVADTQYF TGTGCTAGTGGACCGGGAGTCGCAGATACGCAGTATTTT TRBJ2-3 . . 13 TRBV12-5
CAWSPGQGAEAFF TGTGCCTGGAGTCCGGGACAGGGAGCTGAAGCTTTCTTT TRBJ1-1 TRBD1 . 13 TRBV30
CATRTADSGNTIYF TGTGCCACCCGGACCGCTGACTCTGGAAACACCATATATTTT TRBJ1-3 . once 14 TRBV6-5
CASSKRGNRGFPYEQYF TGTGCCAGCAGCAAAAGGGGGAACAGGGGATTCCCCTACGAGCAGTACTTC TRBJ2-7 . . 17 TRBV21-1
CASSPRWDGTGELFF TGTGCCAGCAGCCCTCGGTGGGACGGCACCGGGGAGCTGTTTTTT TRBJ2-2 . once 15 TRBV9
CASSQGPEQYNEQFF TGCGCCAGCAGCCAAGGACCCGAACAATACAATGAGCAGTTCTTC TRBJ2-1 . . 15 TRBV4-1
CASSPGQGYGTEAFF TGTGCCAGCAGCCCAGGACAGGGGTACGGCACTGAAGCTTTCTTT TRBJ1-1 TRBD1 . 15 TRBV11-2
CASRPTGRLTKNIQYF TGTGCCAGCAGGCCGACAGGGAGGCTTACCAAAAACATTCAGTACTTC TRBJ2-4 . . 16 TRBV2
CASSLTTSRVMEPQHF TGTGCCAGCTCACTGACGACGTCCCGTGTAATGGAGCCCCAGCATTTT TRBJ1-5 . . 16 TRBV18
CASSFSGSANTGELFF TGTGCCAGCAGCTTTAGCGGGAGTGCGAACACCGGGGAGCTGTTTTTT TRBJ2-2 TRBD2 . 16 TRBV7-9
CASTGVGGQPQHF TGTGCCAGCACTGGAGTAGGGGGTCAGCCCCAGCATTTT TRBJ1-5 . . 13 TRBV2
CAISESTVWQFF TGTGCCATCAGTGAGTCAACGGTATGGCAGTTCTTC TRBJ2-1 . . 12 TRBV10-3
CASSFYPGTENTEAFF TGTGCCAGCAGCTTCTATCCCGGGACGGAGAACACTGAAGCTTTCTTT TRBJ1-1 . . 16 TRBV28
CASSLETGGTEAFF TGTGCCAGCAGCTTAGAAACAGGGGGCACTGAAGCTTTCTTT TRBJ1-1 TRBD1 . 14 TRBV11-2
CASSENILAGAGTQYF TGTGCCAGCAGTGAAAATATCTTAGCGGGAGCGGGGACCCAGTACTTC TRBJ2-5 TRBD2 . 16 TRBV2
CASSQRVITGELFF TGTGCCAGCAGCCAGAGGGTTATCACCGGGGAGCTGTTTTTT TRBJ2-2 . . 14 TRBV4-2
CASSPRPSEGYGYTF TGTGCCAGCAGTCCTCGTCCTTCCGAGGGCTATGGCTACACCTTC TRBJ1-2 . . 15 TRBV6-4
CASSLAQQQPQHF TGTGCCAGCAGCTTGGCCCAACAGCAGCCCCAGCATTTT TRBJ1-5 . . 13 TRBV5-8
CASSRNSTGQSSLAKNIQYF TGTGCCAGCAGCCGCAACTCAACAGGACAATCTAGCCTAGCCAAAAACATTCAGTACTTC TRBJ2-4 . . 20 TRBV7-4
CASSETPGQGLSVRPGETQYF TGTGCCAGCAGTGAAACCCCGGGACAGGGCCTCTCAGTAAGGCCTGGGGAGACCCAGTACTTC TRBJ2-5 TRBD1 . 21 TRBV6-1
CASSDYRGTSNQPQHF TGTGCCAGCAGTGATTATAGGGGTACAAGCAATCAGCCCCAGCATTTT TRBJ1-5 . . 16 TRBV2
CASSFGGPPYNEQFF TGTGCCAGCAGTTTCGGGGGACCACCATACAATGAGCAGTTCTTC TRBJ2-1 . . 15 TRBV6-5
CSARWGSEQYF TGCAGTGCTCGGTGGGGGTCCGAGCAGTACTTC TRBJ2-7 . . 11 TRBV20-1
CASSDETSTEAFF TGTGCCAGCAGTGATGAAACATCCACTGAAGCTTTCTTT TRBJ1-1 . once 13 TRBV2
CASSLGDTEGYEQYF TGCGCCAGCAGCTTGGGAGACACAGAAGGGTACGAGCAGTACTTC TRBJ2-7 . . 15 TRBV5-1
CASSLVRGSSYEQYF TGCGCCAGCAGCTTGGTCAGGGGGAGCTCCTACGAGCAGTACTTC TRBJ2-7 TRBD1 few 15 TRBV5-1
CATSGREMNTEAFF TGTGCCACCTCGGGACGGGAAATGAACACTGAAGCTTTCTTT TRBJ1-1 . large 14 TRBV6-5
CASSPRPSRDTEAFF TGTGCCAGCTCACCACGGCCCAGCAGGGACACTGAAGCTTTCTTT TRBJ1-1 . once 15 TRBV18
CASSVRVGEQYF TGTGCCAGCAGCGTCAGGGTTGGCGAGCAGTACTTC TRBJ2-7 . . 12 TRBV5-6
CASSAGGTTTYEQYF TGTGCCAGCAGCGCCGGTGGGACTACGACCTACGAGCAGTACTTC TRBJ2-7 TRBD2 . 15 TRBV11-3
CACQSYEQYF TGTGCCTGTCAAAGCTACGAGCAGTACTTC TRBJ2-7 . once 10 TRBV6-5
CSAREGQPQHF TGCAGTGCTAGAGAAGGCCAGCCCCAGCATTTT TRBJ1-5 . . 11 TRBV20-1
CASPTTGGGGYTF TGTGCCAGTCCCACTACAGGGGGGGGAGGCTACACCTTC TRBJ1-2 TRBD1 . 13 TRBV19
CASSPATDSGNTIYF TGTGCCAGCTCACCTGCAACGGACTCTGGAAACACCATATATTTT TRBJ1-3 . . 15 TRBV18
CASSLPLGEQYF TGTGCCAGCAGCCTCCCCCTTGGCGAGCAGTACTTC TRBJ2-7 . . 12 TRBV3-1/TRBV3-2
CASSTKAGGRRMNEQFF TGTGCCAGCAGCACAAAAGCCGGCGGGAGGAGAATGAATGAGCAGTTCTTC TRBJ2-1 TRBD2 few 17 TRBV7-3
CASSAPGQSSDTQYF TGTGCCAGCAGTGCCCCGGGACAGTCAAGCGATACGCAGTATTTT TRBJ2-3 TRBD1 . 15 TRBV28
CASTPGGGETQYF TGTGCCAGCACCCCAGGGGGCGGGGAGACCCAGTACTTC TRBJ2-5 TRBD1 . 13 TRBV11-2
CASSQESSSKREPITDTQYF TGTGCCAGCAGCCAAGAGTCGTCGTCTAAGCGGGAGCCCATCACAGATACGCAGTATTTT TRBJ2-3 TRBD2 . 20 TRBV7-6
CASSLPGGLGDTQYF TGTGCCAGCAGCCTTCCGGGAGGGCTTGGAGATACGCAGTATTTT TRBJ2-3 TRBD2 . 15 TRBV4-2
CASSFSGAVGYTF TGTGCCAGCAGTTTCTCAGGGGCCGTTGGCTACACCTTC TRBJ1-2 . few 13 TRBV27
CACIPGGGTFQYF TGTGCCTGTATACCAGGAGGGGGTACATTCCAGTACTTC TRBJ2-5 . . 13 TRBV30
CASSMGRGVYGYTF TGTGCCAGTAGTATGGGCAGGGGTGTGTATGGCTACACCTTC TRBJ1-2 . . 14 TRBV19
CASRSVIGNTIYF TGTGCCAGCAGATCGGTCATCGGAAACACCATATATTTT TRBJ1-3 . . 13 TRBV11-2
CASSLGNSGGLPGEQYF TGTGCCAGCAGCTTGGGGAATAGCGGGGGACTCCCCGGCGAGCAGTACTTC TRBJ2-7 TRBD2 . 17 TRBV11-3
CASSLVNYGYTF TGTGCCAGCAGTTTGGTGAACTATGGCTACACCTTC TRBJ1-2 . . 12 TRBV12-3/TRBV12-4
CASSQRAGPGLTLHF TGTGCCAGCAGCCAAAGGGCCGGGCCAGGGTTAACCCTCCACTTT TRBJ1-6 . . 15 TRBV14
CASSQTGKIHGYTF TGTGCCAGCAGCCAGACAGGGAAAATCCATGGCTACACCTTC TRBJ1-2 TRBD1 once 14 TRBV3-1/TRBV3-2
CASSKLELDPNEKLFF TGTGCCAGCAGCAAACTAGAGCTGGACCCGAATGAAAAACTGTTTTTT TRBJ1-4 . . 16 TRBV7-9
CASSSDREKVYEQYF TGTGCCAGCAGCTCGGACAGGGAAAAAGTCTACGAGCAGTACTTC TRBJ2-7 TRBD1 . 15 TRBV7-9
CASSDREQPQHF TGCGCCAGCAGCGATCGGGAGCAGCCCCAGCATTTT TRBJ1-5 . . 12 TRBV10-1
CASSLEQPQHF TGTGCCAGCAGTTTGGAACAGCCCCAGCATTTT TRBJ1-5 . . 11 TRBV12-3/TRBV12-4
CASGGGGSPNYGYTF TGTGCCAGCGGGGGGGGCGGATCTCCTAACTATGGCTACACCTTC TRBJ1-2 . . 15 TRBV5-4
CASTGGQRWSPLHF TGTGCCAGCACCGGGGGACAGAGGTGGTCACCCCTCCACTTT TRBJ1-6 TRBD1 few 14 TRBV2
CASSERGSYYGYTF TGTGCCAGCAGTGAAAGGGGTTCATACTATGGCTACACCTTC TRBJ1-2 . . 14 TRBV6-1